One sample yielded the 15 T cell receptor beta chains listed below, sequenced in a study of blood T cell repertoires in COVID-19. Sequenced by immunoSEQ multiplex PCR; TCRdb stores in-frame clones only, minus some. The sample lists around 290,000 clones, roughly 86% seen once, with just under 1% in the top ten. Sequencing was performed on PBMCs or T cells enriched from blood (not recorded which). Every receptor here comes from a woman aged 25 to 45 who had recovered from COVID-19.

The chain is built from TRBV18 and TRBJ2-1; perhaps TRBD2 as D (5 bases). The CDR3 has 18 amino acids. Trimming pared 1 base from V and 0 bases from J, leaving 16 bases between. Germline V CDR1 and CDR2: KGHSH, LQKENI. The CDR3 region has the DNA TGTGCCAGCTCACCACGACCCAGCGGCCAGAGCTCCTACAATGAGCAGTTCTTC. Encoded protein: CASSPRPSGQSSYNEQFF.

For the CDR3, the DNA is TGTGCCAGCAGTTGGGAGGGAGTGGGGGATACGCAGTATTTT. Residues: CASSWEGVGDTQYF. The rearrangement links TRBV28 to TRBJ2-3, with 7 bases matching TRBD2. Germline V gives CDR1 MDHEN, CDR2 SYDVKM. The trim removed 4 bases at V and 6 bases at J, leaving 7 bases unmatched. CDR3 size: 14 residues. The full variable domain, its missing parts supplied by reference TRBV28 and TRBJ2-3, is DVKVTQSSRYLVKRTGEKVFLECVQDMDHENMFWYRQDPGLGLRLIYFSYDVKMKEKGDIPEGYSVSREKKERFSLILESASTNQTSMYLCASSWEGVGDTQYFGPGTRLTVL.

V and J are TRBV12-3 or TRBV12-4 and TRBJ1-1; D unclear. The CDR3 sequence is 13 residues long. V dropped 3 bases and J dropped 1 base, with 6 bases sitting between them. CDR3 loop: CASSFTANTEAFF. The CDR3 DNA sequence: TGTGCCAGCAGTTTTACAGCGAACACTGAAGCTTTCTTT.

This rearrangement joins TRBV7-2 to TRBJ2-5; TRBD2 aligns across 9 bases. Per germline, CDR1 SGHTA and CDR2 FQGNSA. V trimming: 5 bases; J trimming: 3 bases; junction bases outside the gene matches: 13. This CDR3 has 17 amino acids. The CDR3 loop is CASSRVAVAGAKETQYF. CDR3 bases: TGTGCCAGCAGCCGTGTGGCGGTAGCGGGGGCAAAAGAGACCCAGTACTTC.

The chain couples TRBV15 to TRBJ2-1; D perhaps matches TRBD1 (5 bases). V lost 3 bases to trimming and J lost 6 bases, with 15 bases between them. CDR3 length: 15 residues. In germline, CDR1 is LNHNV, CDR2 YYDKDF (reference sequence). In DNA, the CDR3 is TGTGCCACCAGCAGCCCCGGCAGGGCAAGCAATGAGCAGTTCTTC. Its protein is CATSSPGRASNEQFF. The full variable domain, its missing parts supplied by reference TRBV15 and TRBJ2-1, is DAMVIQNPRYQVTQFGKPVTLSCSQTLNHNVMYWYQQKSSQAPKLLFHYYDKDFNNEADTPDNFQSRRPNTSFCFLDIRSPGLGDTAMYLCATSSPGRASNEQFFGPGTRLTVL.

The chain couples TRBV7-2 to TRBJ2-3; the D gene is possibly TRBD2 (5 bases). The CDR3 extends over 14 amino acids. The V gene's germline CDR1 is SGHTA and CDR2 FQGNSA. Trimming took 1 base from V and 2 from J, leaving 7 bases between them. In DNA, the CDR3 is TGTGCCAGCAGCTTAGACGGGAACACAGATACGCAGTATTTT. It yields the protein CASSLDGNTDTQYF.

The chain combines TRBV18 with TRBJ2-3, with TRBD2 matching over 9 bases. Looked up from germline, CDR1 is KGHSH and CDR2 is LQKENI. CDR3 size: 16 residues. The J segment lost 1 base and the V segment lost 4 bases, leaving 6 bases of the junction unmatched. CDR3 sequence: CASSLVAGEGTDTQYF. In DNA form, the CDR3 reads TGTGCCAGCTCACTGGTAGCGGGGGAGGGCACAGATACGCAGTATTTT.

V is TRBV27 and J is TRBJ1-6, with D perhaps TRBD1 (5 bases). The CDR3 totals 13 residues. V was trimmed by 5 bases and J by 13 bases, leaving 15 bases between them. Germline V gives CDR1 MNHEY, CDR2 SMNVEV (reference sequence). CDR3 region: CASSRGLRAPLHF. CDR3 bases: TGTGCCAGCAGTCGGGGACTCAGAGCGCCCCTCCACTTT.

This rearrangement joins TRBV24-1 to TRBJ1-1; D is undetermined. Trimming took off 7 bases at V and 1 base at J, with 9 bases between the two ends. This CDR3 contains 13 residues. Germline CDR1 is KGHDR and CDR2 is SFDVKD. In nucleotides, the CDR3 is TGTGCCACCAGAGAGTCCCAGAACACTGAAGCTTTCTTT. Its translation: CATRESQNTEAFF.

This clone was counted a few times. The CDR3 sequence is CASSGQGYEQYF. The CDR3 bases are TGTGCCAGCAGCGGACAGGGGTACGAGCAGTACTTC. V and J are TRBV9 and TRBJ2-7; 8 bases are a match to TRBD1. Germline trimming cut 3 bases from V and 4 bases from J; bases unmatched to any gene: 0. Germline V gives CDR1 SGDLS, CDR2 YYNGEE. The CDR3 sequence is 12 residues long.

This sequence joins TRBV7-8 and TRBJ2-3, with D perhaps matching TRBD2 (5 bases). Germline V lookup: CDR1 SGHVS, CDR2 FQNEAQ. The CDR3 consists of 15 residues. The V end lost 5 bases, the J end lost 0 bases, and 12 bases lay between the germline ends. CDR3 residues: CASSPGYPSTDTQYF. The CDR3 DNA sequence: TGTGCCAGCAGCCCGGGGTACCCGAGCACAGATACGCAGTATTTT. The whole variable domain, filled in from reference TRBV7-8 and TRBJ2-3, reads GAGVSQSPRYKVAKRGQDVALRCDPISGHVSLFWYQQALGQGPEFLTYFQNEAQLDKSGLPSDRFFAERPEGSVSTLKIQRTQQEDSAVYLCASSPGYPSTDTQYFGPGTRLTVL.

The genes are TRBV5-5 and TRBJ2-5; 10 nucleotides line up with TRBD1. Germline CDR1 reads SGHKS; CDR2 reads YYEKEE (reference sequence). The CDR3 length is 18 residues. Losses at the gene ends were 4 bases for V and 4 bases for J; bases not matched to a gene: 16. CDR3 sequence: CASSLPGQTGGLGETQYF. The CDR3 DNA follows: TGTGCCAGCAGCCTACCAGGACAGACAGGGGGCTTGGGAGAGACCCAGTACTTC.

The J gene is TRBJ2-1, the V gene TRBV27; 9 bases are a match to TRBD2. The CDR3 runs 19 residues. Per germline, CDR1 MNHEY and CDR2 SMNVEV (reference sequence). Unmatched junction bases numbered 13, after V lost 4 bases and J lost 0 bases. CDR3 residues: CASSYHGLATTSSYNEQFF. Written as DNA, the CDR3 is TGTGCCAGCAGTTACCACGGACTAGCGACTACCAGCTCCTACAATGAGCAGTTCTTC.

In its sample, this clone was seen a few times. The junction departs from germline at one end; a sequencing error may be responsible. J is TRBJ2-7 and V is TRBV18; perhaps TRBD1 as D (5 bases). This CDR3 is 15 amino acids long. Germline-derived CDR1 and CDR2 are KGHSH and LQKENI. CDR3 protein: CASSPQVGTIYEQYF. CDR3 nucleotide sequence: TGTGCCAGCTCCCCACAGGTGGGCACCATCTACGAGCAGTACTTC.

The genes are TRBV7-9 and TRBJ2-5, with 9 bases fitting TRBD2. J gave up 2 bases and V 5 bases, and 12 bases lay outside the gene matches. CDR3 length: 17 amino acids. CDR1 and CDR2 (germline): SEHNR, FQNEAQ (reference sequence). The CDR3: CASSPSLGREGQETQYF. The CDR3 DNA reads TGTGCCAGCAGCCCTTCCCTCGGGCGGGAGGGTCAAGAGACCCAGTACTTC.